This entry concerns a single T cell receptor (beta chain). The antigen is undetermined. Whether given at about 4 or about 12 weeks, second doses were pooled. This record comes from a study of T cell responses to AZD1222 COVID-19 vaccine. Study-level findings and limits: Across the whole spike, CD4 TCRs peaked at regions 160-218 and 743-854.

From germline, CDR1 is SGHRS and CDR2 YFSETQ. V was cut by 4 bases and J by 0 bases, with 7 bases left in between. The CDR3 runs 13 residues. Sequencing used immunoSEQ multiplex PCR; TCRdb keeps in-frame clones, though not all of them. The sample gives about 130,000 clones, more than 85% of which show up once; about 2.1% is in the top ten. The origin of this receptor is an adult who received the AZD1222 COVID-19 vaccine. This material consisted of peripheral blood, taken 28 days after the second AZD1222 dose. The chain employs TRBV5-1 and TRBJ1-1; D is ambiguous. This CDR3 is CASSLQMNTEAFF. The CDR3 bases are TGCGCCAGCAGCCTCCAAATGAACACTGAAGCTTTCTTT.